Given below is one T cell receptor beta chain in context. Antigen: not known. This sample was taken from a study of T cell responses to AZD1222 COVID-19 vaccine. The length of the CDR3 is 16 residues. Germline V gene data show CDR1 as SGHTA and CDR2 as FQGTGA. Unmatched junction bases numbered 10, after V lost 5 bases and J lost 4 bases. Study results and limitations: Repertoires were obtained only post-peak T cell response. Receipt of two AZD1222 doses was followed by a rise in Spike-specific TCR breadth and depth. Clonal diversity was possibly underestimated, and white British individuals and females predominated among donors. Spike-spanning, vaccine-associated CD4 TCRs were dominant at 160-218 and 743-854.

Some clones are missing from TCRdb's copy, which holds only in-frame ones; the method was immunoSEQ multiplex PCR. Here the sample spans 140,000 to 150,000 clones, about 92% being singletons. This sequence joins TRBV7-3 and TRBJ1-3, with 8 bases aligning to TRBD1. This specimen was peripheral blood, taken on day 0 of AZD1222 vaccination. This clonotype was sampled from an adult in good health. CDR3 in amino acids: CASSHGPTGDGNTIYF. CDR3 bases: TGTGCCAGCAGCCACGGACCGACAGGGGACGGAAACACCATATATTTT.